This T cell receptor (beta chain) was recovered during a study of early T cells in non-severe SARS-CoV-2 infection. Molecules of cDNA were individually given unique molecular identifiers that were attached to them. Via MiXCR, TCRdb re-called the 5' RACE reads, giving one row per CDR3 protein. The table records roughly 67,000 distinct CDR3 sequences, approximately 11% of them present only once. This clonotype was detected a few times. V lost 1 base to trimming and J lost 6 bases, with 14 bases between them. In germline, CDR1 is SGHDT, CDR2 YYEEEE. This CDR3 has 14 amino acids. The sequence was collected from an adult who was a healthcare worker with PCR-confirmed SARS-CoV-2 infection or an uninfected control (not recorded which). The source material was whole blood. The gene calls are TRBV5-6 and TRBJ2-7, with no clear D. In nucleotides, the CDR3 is TGTGCCAGCAGCTTGAACGTCAGAACAAGCGAGCAGTACTTC. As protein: CASSLNVRTSEQYF.